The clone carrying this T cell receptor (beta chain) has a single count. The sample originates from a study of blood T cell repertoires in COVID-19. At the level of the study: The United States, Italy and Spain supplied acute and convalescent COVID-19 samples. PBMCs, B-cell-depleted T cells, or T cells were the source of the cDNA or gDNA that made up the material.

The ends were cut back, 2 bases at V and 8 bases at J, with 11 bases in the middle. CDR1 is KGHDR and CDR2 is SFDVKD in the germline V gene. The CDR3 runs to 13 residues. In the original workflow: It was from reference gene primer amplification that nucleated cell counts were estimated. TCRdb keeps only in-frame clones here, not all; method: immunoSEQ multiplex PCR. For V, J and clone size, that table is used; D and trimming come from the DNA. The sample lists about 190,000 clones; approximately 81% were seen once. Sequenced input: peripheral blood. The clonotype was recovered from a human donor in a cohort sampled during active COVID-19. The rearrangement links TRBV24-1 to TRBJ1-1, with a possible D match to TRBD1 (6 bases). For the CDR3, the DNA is TGTGCCACCAGTGATTCCTACAGGGCGGAAGCTTTCTTT. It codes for CATSDSYRAEAFF.